This T cell receptor (beta chain) was sequenced during a study of cytomegalovirus exposure and HLA in healthy donors. This clone came up a few times. Both 60 Vbeta primers and 13 Jbeta primers went into the PCR. Some clones are missing from TCRdb's copy, which holds only in-frame ones; the method was immunoSEQ multiplex PCR. Of more than 95,000 clones in the sample, less than 85% are singletons; the top ten hold roughly a sixth. V lost 2 bases and J 4 bases, leaving 17 bases between the germline ends. CDR3 length: 16 amino acids. Germline loops: CDR1 MNHEY, CDR2 SMNVEV (reference sequence). The chain is built from TRBV27 and TRBJ2-5, with TRBD1 as a possible D gene (5 bases). The receptor's source is a man aged 45 to 65 in good health and CMV-seropositive. Sequencing was carried out using PBMCs. The CDR3 DNA follows: TGTGCCAGCAGTTTAACGGGTGGGGCGATTGGAGAGACCCAGTACTTC. Its protein is CASSLTGGAIGETQYF.